These 27 T cell receptor beta chains share one sample of origin, sequenced in a study of T cells after posttransplantation cyclophosphamide. The repertoire was sequenced with immunoSEQ multiplex PCR; TCRdb's copy has only in-frame clones and lacks some. The data show tens of thousands of clones, with none appearing a single time. The sequenced sample was PBMCs. The receptors stem from a woman in her sixties or seventies in good health, CMV-negative, and a related stem cell transplant donor.

The chain has TRBV20-1 and TRBJ1-2; D is uncertain. The CDR3 covers 11 residues. From germline, CDR1 is DFQATT and CDR2 SNEGSKA (reference sequence). V shed 6 bases and J shed 4 bases, with 9 bases lying between them. Written as DNA, the CDR3 is TGCAGTGCCCCTAGCCCCTATGGCTACACCTTC. This encodes CSAPSPYGYTF.

This clone was recorded many times. Written as DNA, the CDR3 is TGTGCCAGCAGTGTGCTAGCGGTCCTCGGTACGCAGTATTTT. This encodes CASSVLAVLGTQYF. V and J are TRBV6-6 and TRBJ2-3; the match to TRBD2 covers 7 bases. The trim removed 5 bases at V and 8 bases at J, leaving 10 bases unmatched. Germline V lookup: CDR1 MNHNY, CDR2 SVGAGI (reference sequence). The CDR3 has 14 amino acids.

Many counts were recorded for this clone. The chain is built from TRBV6-2 or TRBV6-3 and TRBJ2-1, with TRBD2 as a possible D gene (6 bases). V lost 6 bases and J 2 bases, leaving 8 bases between the germline ends. The CDR3 extends over 13 amino acids. Germline lookup yields CDR1 MNHEY and CDR2 SVGEGT. The DNA for the CDR3 is TGTGCCAGCAGGAGGACTACCTACAATGAGCAGTTCTTC. It translates to CASRRTTYNEQFF.

This clone came up many times. This chain links TRBV19 with TRBJ1-4; 8 bases match TRBD1. With V trimmed by 4 bases and J by 8 bases, 9 bases remained unmatched. CDR3 length: 15 amino acids. Per the germline V gene, CDR1 is LNHDA and CDR2 is SQIVND (reference sequence). CDR3 sequence reads: CASSRPGQGGEKLFF. CDR3 coding DNA: TGTGCCAGTAGTAGGCCTGGACAGGGAGGCGAAAAACTGTTTTTT.

This clone was seen ten or more times. V and J are TRBV28 and TRBJ2-2; tentative D call: TRBD1 (6 bases). V lost 5 bases and J 1 base, leaving 17 bases between the germline ends. The CDR3 extends over 17 amino acids. Per the germline V gene, CDR1 is MDHEN and CDR2 is SYDVKM. For the CDR3, the DNA is TGTGCCAGCAGTCCTCACCTGGGGACAAAGAACACCGGGGAGCTGTTTTTT. This translates into CASSPHLGTKNTGELFF.

V gene TRBV4-3 combines with J gene TRBJ1-6; 9 positions match TRBD1. The germline V gene has CDR1 LGHNA and CDR2 YSLEER. This CDR3 is 15 amino acids long. V shed 2 bases, J shed 7 bases, and the junction held 3 bases outside the gene matches. CDR3 protein: CASSQWDRENSPLHF. In DNA form, the CDR3 reads TGCGCCAGCAGCCAATGGGACAGGGAGAATTCACCCCTCCACTTT.

In this sample, this clone turned up many times. The chain links TRBV6-4 to TRBJ2-5; 9 nucleotides match TRBD2. Trimming cost V 1 base and J 3 bases; bases outside gene matches: 9. This CDR3 region has 17 residues. Per germline, CDR1 MRHNA and CDR2 SNTAGT. Written as DNA, the CDR3 is TGTGCCAGCAGTGACTTAGCGGGAGCTACCTTAAAAGAGACCCAGTACTTC. Translating it yields CASSDLAGATLKETQYF.

This clone has a count of ten or more. The chain couples TRBV7-2 to TRBJ2-1, with 7 bases matching TRBD1. The germline CDR1 and CDR2 sequences are SGHTA and FQGNSA. The CDR3 covers 16 residues. Germline trimming cut 5 bases from V and 0 bases from J; bases unmatched to any gene: 7. CDR3 in amino acids: CASSPKGAISYNEQFF. CDR3 coding DNA: TGTGCCAGCAGCCCAAAGGGGGCGATCTCCTACAATGAGCAGTTCTTC.

The table lists this clone with many counts. This rearrangement joins TRBV9 to TRBJ2-2, with 12 bases aligning to TRBD2. Unmatched junction bases numbered 10, after V lost 0 bases and J lost 4 bases. The CDR3 contains 19 residues. Germline V gene lookup returns CDR1 SGDLS and CDR2 YYNGEE. CDR3 sequence reads: CASSVVSSGGASATGELFF. The CDR3 DNA reads as TGTGCCAGCAGCGTAGTATCTAGCGGGGGGGCCTCGGCCACCGGGGAGCTGTTTTTT. The full variable domain, completed using reference TRBV9 and TRBJ2-2, is DSGVTQTPKHLITATGQRVTLRCSPRSGDLSVYWYQQSLDQGLQFLIQYYNGEERAKGNILERFSAQQFPDLHSELNLSSLELGDSALYFCASSVVSSGGASATGELFFGEGSRLTVL.

Ten or more counts support this clone. The rearrangement joins TRBV28 to TRBJ1-2, with 7 bases identical to TRBD1. J was trimmed by 2 bases and V by 7 bases; bases with no gene match: 4. Per the germline V gene, CDR1 is MDHEN and CDR2 is SYDVKM. This CDR3 is built from 13 residues. This CDR3 reads CASTKGQNYGYTF. CDR3 nucleotide sequence: TGTGCCAGCACGAAGGGACAGAACTATGGCTACACCTTC.

This clone has ten or more counts. This chain connects TRBV7-3 to TRBJ1-1; D not resolved. From germline, CDR1 is SGHTA and CDR2 FQGTGA. The CDR3 runs 15 residues. V lost 1 base and J lost 3, with 12 bases in between. CDR3 amino acids: CASSLIPQAHTEAFF. The CDR3 DNA reads as TGTGCCAGCAGCTTAATCCCGCAGGCCCACACTGAAGCTTTCTTT.

This clone was detected ten times or more. J is TRBJ2-7 and V is TRBV7-6; maybe TRBD2 (6 bases). CDR1 is SGHVS, CDR2 FNYEAQ, per germline. The length of the CDR3 is 12 residues. Trimming left V 5 bases short and J 6 bases short, with 11 bases between. The CDR3 is CASSPSEGEQYF. CDR3 in DNA: TGTGCCAGCAGCCCTAGCGAGGGCGAGCAGTACTTC. Full variable domain (rest looked up from reference TRBV7-6 and TRBJ2-7): GAGVSQSPRYKVTKRGQDVALRCDPISGHVSLYWYRQALGQGPEFLTYFNYEAQQDKSGLPNDRFSAERPEGSISTLTIQRTEQRDSAMYRCASSPSEGEQYFGPGTRLTVT.

The chain uses TRBV6-2 or TRBV6-3 and TRBJ1-1, with 9 bases aligning to TRBD1. With V trimmed by 5 bases and J by 4 bases, 14 bases remained unmatched. The CDR3 contains 17 residues. Germline lookup yields CDR1 MNHEY and CDR2 SVGEGT. CDR3 nucleotides: TGTGCCAGCAGTCAAACGGACAGGGGTATGTATAGCACTGAAGCTTTCTTT. It encodes CASSQTDRGMYSTEAFF.

This clone has ten or more counts. The chain is built from TRBV5-1 and TRBJ2-3, with D uncertain. CDR1 and CDR2 (germline): SGHRS, YFSETQ. Trimming cost V 4 bases and J 0 bases, with 6 bases left between them. The CDR3 has 13 residues. The CDR3 here is CASSQGSTDTQYF. For the CDR3, the DNA is TGCGCCAGCAGCCAAGGTAGCACAGATACGCAGTATTTT.

This clone was observed many times. This rearrangement joins TRBV28 to TRBJ1-2, with TRBD1 identical over 12 bases. Germline CDR1 is MDHEN and CDR2 is SYDVKM. This CDR3 contains 17 residues. V shed 7 bases and J 5 bases; nucleotides not matched to a gene: 14. The DNA of the CDR3 is TGTGCCAGCACTCTCGGGACAGGGGGCCACTTTAGGTATGGCTACACCTTC. Its protein product is CASTLGTGGHFRYGYTF.

This clone has ten or more counts. The chain has TRBV6-6 and TRBJ2-1; 12 bases agree with TRBD2. Germline trimming cut 5 bases from V and 6 bases from J; bases unmatched to any gene: 5. Germline assignment: CDR1 MNHNY and CDR2 SVGAGI (reference sequence). This CDR3 has 15 residues. This CDR3 is CASSRGLAGSNEQFF. The CDR3 DNA is TGTGCCAGCAGTCGAGGACTAGCGGGAAGCAATGAGCAGTTCTTC.

This clone came up many times. J is TRBJ2-1 and V is TRBV5-1; the match to TRBD2 covers 11 bases. The CDR3 contains 16 residues. Germline assignment: CDR1 SGHRS and CDR2 YFSETQ. The ends lost 0 bases at V and 3 bases at J; junction bases unmatched: 2. The DNA of the CDR3 is TGCGCCAGCAGCTTGGAGGGGACTAGCGGCTACAATGAGCAGTTCTTC. Protein: CASSLEGTSGYNEQFF.

V gene TRBV25-1 combines with J gene TRBJ2-5, with 8 bases lining up with TRBD1. J was trimmed by 7 bases and V by 8 bases; bases with no gene match: 12. The CDR3 runs 14 residues. Germline V gives CDR1 MGHDK, CDR2 SYGVNS. The CDR3, as DNA: TGTGCCAGCTCCTGGACAGGGAGATTGGGGACCCAGTACTTC. Protein: CASSWTGRLGTQYF. The full variable domain, in which reference TRBV25-1 and TRBJ2-5 provide the parts outside the CDR3, is EADIYQTPRYLVIGTGKKITLECSQTMGHDKMYWYQQDPGMELHLIHYSYGVNSTEKGDLSSESTVSRIRTEHFPLTLESARPSHTSQYLCASSWTGRLGTQYFGPGTRLLVL.

This clone was seen repeatedly, ten times or more. The rearrangement uses TRBV2 and TRBJ2-2; possibly TRBD1 for D (5 bases). Germline V gene lookup returns CDR1 SNHLY and CDR2 FYNNEI. The CDR3 length is 14 residues. The V end was cut by 7 bases, the J end by 0 bases, with 9 bases between. CDR3 region: CASKRQPNTGELFF. The DNA for the CDR3 is TGTGCCAGCAAAAGACAGCCGAACACCGGGGAGCTGTTTTTT. Filled out from reference TRBV2 and TRBJ2-2, the complete variable domain reads EPEVTQTPSHQVTQMGQEVILRCVPISNHLYFYWYRQILGQKVEFLVSFYNNEISEKSEIFDDQFSVERPDGSNFTLKIRSTKLEDSAMYFCASKRQPNTGELFFGEGSRLTVL.

This clone was detected many times. The gene calls are TRBV29-1 and TRBJ1-1; TRBD1 is a possible D gene (6 bases). This CDR3 comprises 13 residues. Germline-derived CDR1 and CDR2 are SQVTM and ANQGSEA. V was cut by 1 base and J by 8 bases, with 14 bases left in between. CDR3 amino acids: CSVEALDRLEAFF. CDR3 bases: TGCAGCGTTGAAGCCCTTGACAGGTTAGAAGCTTTCTTT.

The V gene is TRBV7-2, the J gene TRBJ2-5; D is uncertain. CDR1 and CDR2 (germline): SGHTA, FQGNSA. The CDR3 runs 13 residues. V lost 1 base and J 4 bases, leaving 7 bases between the germline ends. The CDR3 spells CASSLELVETQYF. The CDR3 DNA reads as TGTGCCAGCAGCTTAGAGTTAGTAGAGACCCAGTACTTC.

This clone appeared many times. This chain links TRBV18 with TRBJ2-7; 10 nucleotides match TRBD2. This CDR3 contains 15 residues. The germline V gene has CDR1 KGHSH and CDR2 LQKENI. Germline trimming cut 3 bases from V and 4 bases from J; bases unmatched to any gene: 6. The CDR3 coding sequence is TGTGCCAGCTCACCGGCTAGCGGGGGTCGTTACGAGCAGTACTTC. Translation gives CASSPASGGRYEQYF.

In this sample, this clone turned up many times. DNA of the CDR3: TGTGCCAGCAGCTCCCCCGGGGGTCGAGGAAACACCATATATTTT. This sequence encodes CASSSPGGRGNTIYF. The chain joins TRBV7-6 to TRBJ1-3; a weak D match, TRBD1 (5 bases). The germline CDR1 and CDR2 sequences are SGHVS and FNYEAQ. V lost 4 bases to trimming and J lost 4 bases, with 14 bases between them. The CDR3 is made up of 15 amino acids.

The chain is built from TRBV27 and TRBJ2-7; no reliable D call. The length of the CDR3 is 13 residues. Trimming removed 4 bases at V and 0 bases at J, with 7 bases between. Germline values: CDR1 MNHEY, CDR2 SMNVEV (reference sequence). The CDR3 loop is CASSYTSSYEQYF. The CDR3 DNA is TGTGCCAGCAGTTACACGAGCTCCTACGAGCAGTACTTC.

The V gene is TRBV6-2 or TRBV6-3, the J gene TRBJ1-5; perhaps TRBD1 as D (5 bases). CDR1 and CDR2 from the germline V gene are MNHEY and SVGEGT. This CDR3 region has 14 residues. The ends were cut back, 3 bases at V and 7 bases at J, with 13 bases in the middle. The CDR3 nucleotides are TGTGCCAGCAGTTATCTGGGGCAAGGGCAGCCCCAGCATTTT. Translated, it gives CASSYLGQGQPQHF.

This clone showed up just a few times. The chain is built from TRBV24-1 and TRBJ1-5; a weak D match, TRBD1 (6 bases). The CDR3 consists of 17 residues. V was trimmed by 1 base and J by 0 bases, leaving 12 bases between them. The germline V gene has CDR1 KGHDR and CDR2 SFDVKD. The chain's CDR3 is CATSDFGGENSNQPQHF. The CDR3 coding sequence is TGTGCCACCAGTGATTTTGGGGGCGAGAATAGCAATCAGCCCCAGCATTTT.

This clone came up many times. This chain uses TRBV11-3 with TRBJ2-1; D unclear. CDR1 and CDR2 (germline): SGHNT, YENEEA. V was cut by 6 bases and J by 0 bases, with 6 bases left in between. The CDR3 is made up of 13 amino acids. In DNA form, the CDR3 reads TGTGCCAGCAGTCGTAGCTCCTACAATGAGCAGTTCTTC. Translation: CASSRSSYNEQFF.